This TCR beta chain is drawn from a study of somatic mutations in cytotoxic T cells in rheumatoid arthritis (dated by TCRdb to about 2017). As for the study more broadly: Peripheral blood (just under 31 ml EDTA) was collected from patients immediately after diagnosis and before any treatment began. Some V beta antibody-stained T-cell populations were flow-sorted on a FACSAria II or Sony SH800 at nearly 100% purity, and sorted V beta1+ cells also underwent TCRB sequencing. In newly diagnosed rheumatoid arthritis without treatment, the study examined if expanded CD8+ T-cell clones harbor somatic mutations, relying on TCRB deep sequencing to characterize clonality. A total of some 68 rheumatoid arthritis patients and about 20 healthy controls underwent TCRB deep sequencing. Patients and controls did not essentially differ in median age, which was nearly identical between the groups.

Positive magnetic bead selection on an AutoMACS was used to isolate CD4+ and CD8+ cells, with flow cytometry used to check purity. Initial screening for clonal expansions relied on flow cytometry with a TCR V beta antibody panel, after which sorted CD8+ fractions underwent TCRB deep sequencing for characterization. Peripheral blood mononuclear cells were obtained using density gradient separation with Ficoll-Paque PLUS. DNA was extracted from CD4-enriched, CD8-enriched or PBMC samples with Nucleospin Tissue or Tissue XS kits and quantified with a Qubit 2.0 fluorometer. This clone was found once. Its specific antigen is unknown. It has no much larger one-base neighbor in the sample; base qualities were not kept. CDR1 and CDR2, per the germline V gene, are LGHNA and YSLEER. The germline V end is reduced by 0 bases and the J end by 9 bases; junction bases left unmatched: 14. There are 17 amino acids in the CDR3, from cysteine to phenylalanine inclusive. The DNA shown is the 51-base CDR3, in frame from base 1.

Sequencing of TCRB CDR3 was done on genomic DNA with the immunoSEQ assay. Under the source paper's analysis protocol: Patient CD8+ clones larger than 1% were compared against published virus-specific TCRB sequences, and only a few matched. Nothing other than productive TCRB rearrangements was included in the analyses. Defining a clone by its unique TCRB CDR3 sequence, the study calculated clonality as a productive clonality index derived from Shannon entropy. To calculate repertoire overlap between two samples, the template counts of each clone were considered relative to each sample's total templates. V-gene usage measured by flow cytometry correlated with TCRB sequencing V-gene usage, with a Spearman r of about 0.61. The table comes from immuneACCESS by way of TCRdb, which keeps in-frame sequences with V and J called. Part of the clones is missing from these tables; in studies checked, under half for an unresolved V gene and the rest for unknown reasons. V and J calls and clone size are given by that table; D and trimming were obtained from the DNA. This sample is represented by some 21,000 clones; more than 80% of them were singletons. The ten largest account for around 3.8% of the sample.

What the study reported, not specific to this receptor: CD8+ clonality increased with age in patients (Spearman r=0.49) but not in healthy controls. The largest CD8+ clone made up more than 20% of CD8+ cells in about an eighth of the 65 patients, and blood and synovial fluid shared several identical CD8+ TCRB sequences. It was unknown which antigens the expanded CD8+ clones targeted, and their absence from virus-specific databases did not exclude viral specificity. The slight TRBV07 underrepresentation in patients was not adjusted for multiple comparisons. There was no significant difference in CD8+ T-cell clonality between rheumatoid arthritis patients and age-matched healthy controls.

Rearrangement joined TRBV4-3 to TRBJ2-1; TRBD1 aligns with 7 central bases. The clonotype was recovered from an adult with rheumatoid arthritis. The sample consisted of CD8+ T cells sorted from blood. The CDR3 is CASSQDLGGLWYPEQFF. The DNA sequence follows: TGCGCCAGCAGCCAAGATCTAGGGGGCCTATGGTATCCTGAGCAGTTCTTC.